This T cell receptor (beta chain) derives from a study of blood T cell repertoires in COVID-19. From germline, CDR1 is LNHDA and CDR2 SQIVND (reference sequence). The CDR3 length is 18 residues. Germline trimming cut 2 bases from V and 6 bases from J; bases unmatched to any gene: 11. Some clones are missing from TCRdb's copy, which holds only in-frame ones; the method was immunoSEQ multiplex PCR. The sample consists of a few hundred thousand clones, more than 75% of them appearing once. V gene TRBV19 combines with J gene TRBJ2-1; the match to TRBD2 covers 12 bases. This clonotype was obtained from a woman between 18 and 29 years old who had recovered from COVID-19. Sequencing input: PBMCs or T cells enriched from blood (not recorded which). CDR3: CASSISASGRGGFNEQFF. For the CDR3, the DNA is TGTGCCAGTAGTATATCCGCTAGCGGGAGGGGCGGCTTCAATGAGCAGTTCTTC.